What follows are 15 T cell receptor beta chains derived from one specimen sequenced in a study of blood T cell repertoires in COVID-19. Libraries were prepared by immunoSEQ multiplex PCR; TCRdb keeps only in-frame clonotypes and omits some of them. Counted here are fewer than 450,000 clones, more than 75% occurring once; the ten biggest clones make up roughly 1%. The sample was PBMCs or T cells enriched from blood (not recorded which). Receptors were obtained from a young woman who had recovered from COVID-19.

This clone was seen a few times. V is TRBV5-8 and J is TRBJ1-5; D gene uncertain. Per germline, CDR1 SGHTS and CDR2 YDEGEE. The CDR3 sequence is 12 residues long. V lost 6 bases and J lost 5, with 9 bases in between. CDR3 coding DNA: TGTGCCAGCACTAAGCCCTATCAGCCCCAGCATTTT. It codes for CASTKPYQPQHF. The full variable domain, with the rest looked up from reference TRBV5-8 and TRBJ1-5, is EAGVTQSPTHLIKTRGQQATLRCSPISGHTSVYWYQQALGLGLQFLLWYDEGEERNRGNFPPRFSGRQFPNYSSELNVNALELEDSALYLCASTKPYQPQHFGDGTRLSIL.

The chain links TRBV7-2 to TRBJ1-2; TRBD1 agrees at 8 bases. Germline trimming cut 5 bases from V and 8 bases from J; bases unmatched to any gene: 7. CDR3 length: 13 amino acids. Germline values: CDR1 SGHTA, CDR2 FQGNSA. The CDR3 loop reads CASSMDREDGYTF. For the CDR3, the DNA is TGTGCCAGCAGCATGGACAGGGAGGACGGCTACACCTTC.

The V call is TRBV21-1, the J call TRBJ2-5; TRBD2, the D gene given by the table, was not confirmed from the DNA. TRBV21-1 is shown as a pseudogene. CDR3 length: 15 amino acids. CDR3 loop: CASSKEQGLQETQYF. The CDR3, as DNA: TGTGCCAGCAGCAAAGAACAAGGACTACAAGAGACCCAGTACTTC.

In its sample, this clone was seen once. This chain links TRBV5-1 with TRBJ2-3; 8 bases are shared with TRBD2. Trimming removed 0 bases from V and 4 bases from J; junction bases left unmatched: 1. The CDR3 loop spans 14 amino acids. The germline gives CDR1 SGHRS, CDR2 YFSETQ. DNA of the CDR3: TGCGCCAGCAGCTTGGAACTAGCGGCAGATACGCAGTATTTT. Its protein is CASSLELAADTQYF.

V is TRBV15 and J is TRBJ1-3; D call uncertain. V was cut by 0 bases and J by 0 bases, with 6 bases left in between. The CDR3 extends over 15 amino acids. CDR1 is LNHNV and CDR2 is YYDKDF in the germline V gene (reference sequence). CDR3 protein: CATSRDKSSGNTIYF. CDR3 nucleotide sequence: TGTGCCACCAGCAGAGATAAGAGCTCTGGAAACACCATATATTTT.

V is TRBV5-1 and J is TRBJ2-5; 11 bases fit TRBD2. V lost 3 bases and J lost 5; bases outside the gene matches: 3. From germline, CDR1 is SGHRS and CDR2 YFSETQ. The CDR3 sequence is 14 residues long. The CDR3 reads CASSSTSGAETQYF. CDR3 nucleotide sequence: TGCGCCAGCAGCTCGACTAGCGGGGCGGAGACCCAGTACTTC. The full variable domain, rest sourced from reference TRBV5-1 and TRBJ2-5, is KAGVTQTPRYLIKTRGQQVTLSCSPISGHRSVSWYQQTPGQGLQFLFEYFSETQRNKGNFPGRFSGRQFSNSRSEMNVSTLELGDSALYLCASSSTSGAETQYFGPGTRLLVL.

The CDR3 region has the DNA TGTGCCAGCAGTTTATATTTGAGGGTTGGGAATCAGCCCCAGCATTTT. Translation gives CASSLYLRVGNQPQHF. The chain combines TRBV28 with TRBJ1-5; no definite D call. Germline CDR1 reads MDHEN; CDR2 reads SYDVKM. The CDR3 totals 16 residues. V was trimmed by 1 base and J by 4 bases, leaving 14 bases between them.

This chain links TRBV27 with TRBJ1-6; D call uncertain. V lost 6 bases and J 0 bases, leaving 27 bases between the germline ends. The CDR3 sequence is 21 residues long. Germline V lookup: CDR1 MNHEY, CDR2 SMNVEV (reference sequence). The CDR3 spells CASSASDETKDVSSYNSPLHF. CDR3 bases: TGTGCCAGCAGCGCCTCTGACGAGACAAAGGATGTTAGCTCCTATAATTCACCCCTCCACTTT.

The V gene is TRBV9, the J gene TRBJ1-5; possible D gene TRBD1, 6 bases. Trimming shortened V by 0 bases and J by 2 bases, and 9 bases separated the two germline ends. Germline values: CDR1 SGDLS, CDR2 YYNGEE. This CDR3 has 15 amino acids. The CDR3 DNA is TGTGCCAGCAGCGTAGAGGCAGGGGGCAATCAGCCCCAGCATTTT. Translating it yields CASSVEAGGNQPQHF.

The chain couples TRBV5-1 to TRBJ1-6, with D possibly being TRBD1 (6 bases). The CDR3 has 15 residues. V lost 0 bases, J lost 10 bases, and 14 bases lay in between. Germline CDR1 SGHRS, CDR2 YFSETQ. CDR3 coding DNA: TGCGCCAGCAGCTTGGGGACAGTGAGGGACTCACCCCTCCACTTT. It is translated as CASSLGTVRDSPLHF.

This sequence joins TRBV5-1 and TRBJ2-7, with 9 bases matching TRBD1. The CDR3 spans 15 residues. V shed 4 bases and J 0 bases; nucleotides not matched to a gene: 5. The germline V gene encodes CDR1 SGHRS and CDR2 YFSETQ. DNA of the CDR3: TGCGCCAGCAGCCTGACAGGGGGTCTCTCCTACGAGCAGTACTTC. Encoded protein: CASSLTGGLSYEQYF. The full variable domain, rest sourced from reference TRBV5-1 and TRBJ2-7, is KAGVTQTPRYLIKTRGQQVTLSCSPISGHRSVSWYQQTPGQGLQFLFEYFSETQRNKGNFPGRFSGRQFSNSRSEMNVSTLELGDSALYLCASSLTGGLSYEQYFGPGTRLTVT.

The rearrangement joins TRBV2 to TRBJ2-5; D is possibly TRBD2 (6 bases). The CDR3 sequence is 14 residues long. Germline CDR1 SNHLY, CDR2 FYNNEI. Trimming removed 5 bases at V and 3 bases at J, with 13 bases between. In DNA form, the CDR3 reads TGTGCCAGCAGTCTCCGGGACTCAAAAGAGACCCAGTACTTC. It codes for CASSLRDSKETQYF.

This chain uses TRBV7-9 with TRBJ2-7, with 8 bases aligning to TRBD1. This CDR3 region has 14 residues. Germline assignment: CDR1 SEHNR and CDR2 FQNEAQ (reference sequence). V lost 5 bases and J lost 2; bases outside the gene matches: 5. CDR3 sequence: CASSPTGAPYEQYF. CDR3 coding DNA: TGTGCCAGCAGCCCGACAGGGGCTCCCTACGAGCAGTACTTC. Based on the CDR3 plus reference TRBV7-9 and TRBJ2-7, the full variable domain is DTGVSQNPRHKITKRGQNVTFRCDPISEHNRLYWYRQTLGQGPEFLTYFQNEAQLEKSRLLSDRFSAERPKGSFSTLEIQRTEQGDSAMYLCASSPTGAPYEQYFGPGTRLTVT.

The chain recombines TRBV19 with TRBJ1-2; no definite D call. This CDR3 contains 13 residues. V was shortened by 1 base and J by 2 bases, with 5 bases between the two germline ends. Germline CDR1 LNHDA, CDR2 SQIVND (reference sequence). CDR3 in amino acids: CASSIGRNYGYTF. In nucleotides, the CDR3 is TGTGCCAGTAGTATAGGGAGGAACTATGGCTACACCTTC.

The chain uses TRBV5-1 and TRBJ1-5; a possible D gene is TRBD1 (6 bases). Per germline, CDR1 SGHRS and CDR2 YFSETQ. V was trimmed by 0 bases and J by 0 bases, leaving 13 bases between them. This CDR3 is built from 17 residues. The DNA of the CDR3 is TGCGCCAGCAGCTTGGTCCCGACAGGATATAGCAATCAGCCCCAGCATTTT. Protein sequence: CASSLVPTGYSNQPQHF.